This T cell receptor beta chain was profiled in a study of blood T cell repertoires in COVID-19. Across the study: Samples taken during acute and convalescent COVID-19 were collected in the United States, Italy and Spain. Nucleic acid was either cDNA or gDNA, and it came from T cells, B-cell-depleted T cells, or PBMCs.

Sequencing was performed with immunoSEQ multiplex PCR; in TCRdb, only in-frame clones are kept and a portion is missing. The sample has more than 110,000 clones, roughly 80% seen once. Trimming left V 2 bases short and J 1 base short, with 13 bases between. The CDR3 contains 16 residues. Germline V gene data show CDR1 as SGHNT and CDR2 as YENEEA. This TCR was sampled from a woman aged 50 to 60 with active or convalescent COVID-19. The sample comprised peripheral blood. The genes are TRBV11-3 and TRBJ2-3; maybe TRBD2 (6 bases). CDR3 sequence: CASSLRSGGRTDTQYF. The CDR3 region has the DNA TGTGCCAGCAGCTTAAGGTCCGGGGGACGCACAGATACGCAGTATTTT.